This entry lists 10 T cell receptor beta chains sequenced from one sample in a study of cytomegalovirus exposure and HLA in healthy donors. The assay was immunoSEQ multiplex PCR, and TCRdb's table has in-frame clones only and misses some. The sample lists about 63,000 clones, roughly 90% seen once, with 0.95% to 1.5% in the top ten. Sequencing was done on a sample of PBMCs. The source of these receptors is a woman in her late teens or twenties in good health and CMV-seronegative.

This chain joins TRBV20-1 and TRBJ1-1; D remains ambiguous. V was clipped by 3 bases and J by 6 bases, with 5 bases between them. CDR3 length: 10 amino acids. Germline V gene data show CDR1 as DFQATT and CDR2 as SNEGSKA (reference sequence). Here the CDR3 DNA reads TGCAGTGCTAGTGGCCCTGAAGCTTTCTTT. This sequence encodes CSASGPEAFF.

The V and J genes are TRBV9 and TRBJ1-4; D remains ambiguous. The germline V and J ends were trimmed by 0 bases and 8 bases, with 5 bases remaining between them. CDR1 is SGDLS, CDR2 YYNGEE, per germline. The CDR3 contains 12 residues. The CDR3, as DNA: TGTGCCAGCAGCGTAGATGGCGAAAAACTGTTTTTT. Translated: CASSVDGEKLFF.

The chain combines TRBV4-1 with TRBJ2-3; 7 bases match TRBD2. This CDR3 is built from 16 residues. Germline loops: CDR1 MGHRA, CDR2 YSYEKL. V was clipped by 1 base and J by 0 bases; unmatched bases: 4. Here the CDR3 reads CASSQVGRSSTDTQYF. CDR3 in DNA: TGCGCCAGCAGCCAAGTCGGGAGGTCTAGCACAGATACGCAGTATTTT.

This chain joins TRBV6-1 and TRBJ1-2, with 7 bases lining up with TRBD1. CDR1 is MNHNS and CDR2 is SASEGT in the germline V gene. V shed 4 bases and J 4 bases; nucleotides not matched to a gene: 3. CDR3 length: 13 residues. CDR3 region: CASSAGQIYGYTF. The CDR3 DNA sequence: TGTGCCAGCAGTGCGGGACAGATCTATGGCTACACCTTC.

The CDR3: CSAPTGGFNEQFF. In nucleotides, the CDR3 is TGCAGCGCTCCGACAGGGGGCTTCAATGAGCAGTTCTTC. The rearrangement links TRBV29-1 to TRBJ2-1; TRBD1 agrees at 10 bases. The CDR3 runs 13 residues. The V gene end was trimmed by 7 bases and the J gene end by 6 bases; junction bases not matched to a gene: 6. Germline V lookup: CDR1 SQVTM, CDR2 ANQGSEA.

The chain has TRBV29-1 and TRBJ2-2; 10 bases align to TRBD1. The germline V gene has CDR1 SQVTM and CDR2 ANQGSEA. Trimming removed 1 base from V and 4 bases from J; junction bases left unmatched: 9. The CDR3 has 17 residues. CDR3 sequence reads: CSVEGDRGRRGTGELFF. CDR3 nucleotides: TGCAGCGTTGAAGGAGACAGGGGGCGTCGCGGCACCGGGGAGCTGTTTTTT.

This chain links TRBV4-2 with TRBJ1-1; D possibly corresponds to TRBD1 (5 bases). CDR3 size: 14 residues. The V and J ends lost 0 bases and 3 bases respectively, with 8 bases between them. The germline V gene encodes CDR1 LGHNA and CDR2 YNFKEQ. CDR3 protein: CASSQEVRDTEAFF. CDR3 DNA: TGTGCCAGCAGCCAAGAAGTCAGGGACACTGAAGCTTTCTTT.

This sequence joins TRBV10-3 and TRBJ1-3, with TRBD1 matching over 8 bases. The trim removed 0 bases at V and 5 bases at J, leaving 6 bases unmatched. Germline V lookup: CDR1 ENHRY, CDR2 SYGVKD. The CDR3 totals 16 residues. The CDR3 DNA sequence: TGTGCCATCAGTGAGTCGACTCGGACAGGGAGAAACACCATATATTTT. Its protein is CAISESTRTGRNTIYF.

V is TRBV6-6 and J is TRBJ2-2; perhaps TRBD1 as D (5 bases). The CDR3 has 14 amino acids. Deletions cut 9 bases from V and 2 bases from J, with 13 bases between. CDR1 and CDR2 from the germline V gene are MNHNY and SVGAGI (reference sequence). CDR3 DNA: TGTGCCAGTCGACAGCATGGAAACACCGGGGAGCTGTTTTTT. It translates to CASRQHGNTGELFF.

This chain joins TRBV30 and TRBJ2-7, with 10 positions matching TRBD1. Germline assignment: CDR1 GTSNPN and CDR2 SVGIG (reference sequence). V was clipped by 8 bases and J by 2 bases; unmatched bases: 3. This CDR3 spans 12 amino acids. The CDR3 is CAGGQGAYEQYF. The CDR3 DNA sequence: TGTGCCGGAGGACAGGGGGCCTACGAGCAGTACTTC.